Listed below are T cell receptor beta chains from one sample, sequenced in a study of persistence of HIV-infected CD4 T cells. The antigens of these receptors remain unknown. Using immunoSEQ multiplex PCR, the repertoire was profiled, and TCRdb retains in-frame clones only, with some absent. Of roughly 43,000 clones in the sample, approximately 90% were seen once. The material sequenced was CD4+ T cells sorted from PBMCs after 18-hour stimulation, taken from a patient who received antiretroviral therapy. The receptors shown here come from an adult man with HIV who was CMV-seropositive. CDR3s include the opening cysteine and the closing phenylalanine or tryptophan. D genes are given only for firm matches. A row's size may be missing; if present it is once, few, many or a size class.

abundance | v_gene | d_gene | CDR3aa
. | TRBV5-1 | . | CASSLESLIPGSPLHF
. | TRBV7-2 | . | CASSPGGLNTGELFF
. | TRBV2 | TRBD2 | CASSPFGLASEQFF
. | TRBV4-1 | . | CASSMGASWQDSPLHF
. | TRBV5-4 | TRBD1 | CAMSTGGSGDTQYF
. | TRBV6-2/TRBV6-3 | . | CASRYEGLVFPQYF
few | TRBV5-5 | . | CASSWLRQAGSPLHF
. | TRBV12-3/TRBV12-4 | . | CASSFPGPGELFF
. | TRBV10-3 | TRBD2 | CATQPSKRGDTDTQYF
. | TRBV6-6 | TRBD2 | CATAGGTSTDTQYF
. | TRBV5-4 | . | CASSLGRGRENIQYF
. | TRBV7-2 | . | CASSSGFQPNYGYTF
. | TRBV5-1 | . | CASSLGTFSYEQYF
. | TRBV10-3 | TRBD1 | CAISGTGEGEKLFF
. | TRBV6-5 | . | CASKGGTLNTEAFF
. | TRBV28 | TRBD2 | CASSYQRGSYNEQFF
. | TRBV5-1 | . | CASSPRGFTGELFF
. | TRBV5-5 | TRBD2 | CASSLPGTSGGELFF
. | TRBV5-8 | . | CASSPYNEQFF
. | TRBV6-5 | . | CASRPTGGAGDTQYF
. | TRBV27 | TRBD1 | CASSWVATGGGNTEAFF
. | TRBV5-1 | TRBD1 | CASSPGQGGRTDTQYF
. | TRBV6-6 | . | CASSDRGGDYGYTF
. | TRBV28 | . | CASSPHTPGMNTEAFF
. | TRBV18 | . | CASSLTGRNNLYSNQPQHF
. | TRBV28 | TRBD2 | CASSFSGGLGTDTQYF
few | TRBV2 | . | CASSPQGSAGYGYTF
. | TRBV28 | . | CASSPRGQGRVF
. | TRBV5-1 | TRBD1 | CASSLIQGNNYGYTF
. | TRBV3-1/TRBV3-2 | TRBD1 | CASSPGQGGYTF
. | TRBV5-1 | . | CASSFHQTENTEAFF
. | TRBV28 | . | CASSLPGGRADTQYF
. | TRBV6-5 | TRBD2 | CASSMASGSTDTQYF